This T cell receptor (beta chain) was documented in a study of cytomegalovirus exposure and HLA in healthy donors. The donors, nominally healthy at sampling, likely had unrecorded immune exposures. A multiplex PCR was run with 60 Vbeta primers and 13 Jbeta primers. Assay: immunoSEQ multiplex PCR; the TCRdb copy retains only in-frame clones and omits some. The sample consists of under 200,000 clones, 75% to 90% of them appearing once. The CDR3 contains 14 residues. The germline CDR1 and CDR2 sequences are SGHDN and FVKESK. V was pared by 0 bases and J by 5 bases, with 10 bases between. A word on this clone: This sample includes further DNA sequences coding for the same CDR3.

The sample comprised PBMCs. The clonotype originates from a woman in her twenties or thirties in good health and CMV-seronegative. The chain couples TRBV14 to TRBJ1-1; D is possibly TRBD1 (5 bases). CDR3 amino acids: CASSQEGRGTEAFF. The CDR3 nucleotides are TGTGCCAGCAGCCAAGAGGGGCGGGGGACTGAAGCTTTCTTT. The full variable domain, with the rest looked up from reference TRBV14 and TRBJ1-1, is EAGVTQFPSHSVIEKGQTVTLRCDPISGHDNLYWYRRVMGKEIKFLLHFVKESKQDESGMPNNRFLAERTGGTYSTLKVQPAELEDSGVYFCASSQEGRGTEAFFGQGTRLTVV.